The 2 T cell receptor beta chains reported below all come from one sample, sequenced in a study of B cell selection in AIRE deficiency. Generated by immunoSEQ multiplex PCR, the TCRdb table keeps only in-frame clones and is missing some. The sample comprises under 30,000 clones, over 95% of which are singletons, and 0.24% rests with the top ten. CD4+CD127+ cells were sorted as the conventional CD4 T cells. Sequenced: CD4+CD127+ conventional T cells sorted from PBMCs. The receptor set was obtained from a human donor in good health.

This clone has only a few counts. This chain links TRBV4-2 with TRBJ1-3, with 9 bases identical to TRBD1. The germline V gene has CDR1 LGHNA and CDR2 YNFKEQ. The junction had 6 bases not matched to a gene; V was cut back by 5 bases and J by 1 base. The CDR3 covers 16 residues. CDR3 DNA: TGTGCCAGCAGCAACACGGGACAGGGTTCTGGAAACACCATATATTTT. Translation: CASSNTGQGSGNTIYF.

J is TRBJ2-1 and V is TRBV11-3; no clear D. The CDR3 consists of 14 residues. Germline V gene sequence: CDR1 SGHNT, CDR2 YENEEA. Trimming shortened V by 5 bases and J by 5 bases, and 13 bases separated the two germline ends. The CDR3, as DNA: TGTGCCAGCAGCCTACACAGACTCGACAATGAGCAGTTCTTC. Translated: CASSLHRLDNEQFF.